The clone carrying this T cell receptor (beta chain) was found a few times. No antigen is known for it. The source of the sample is a study of shared clonotypes between healthy human individuals. Study conclusions and caveats: A small donor pool kept down the genetic and exposure-history diversity that was represented.

Germline CDR1 reads SQVTM; CDR2 reads ANQGSEA. The CDR3 totals 11 residues. With ten immunoSEQ deep assay plates, unsorted PBMC DNA underwent sequencing. Profiling relied on immunoSEQ multiplex PCR, and the TCRdb table lists in-frame clones only, not all of them. The sample lists roughly 96,000 clones; around 43% were seen once. Source material: PBMCs. This TCR derives from a woman in her thirties or forties in good health. Some clones in this sample may be carry-over from other donors' samples. V and J are TRBV29-1 and TRBJ2-7; no clear D. Judging by the DNA end, TRBJ1-2 fits better; the J call may be wrong. This CDR3 is CSESSNYGYTF. The DNA of the CDR3 is TGCAGCGAGTCCTCAAACTATGGCTACACCTTC.